The present T cell receptor (beta chain) was sequenced within a study of radiotherapy plus CTLA-4 blockade in lung cancer. The data were produced by immunoSEQ multiplex PCR, yet TCRdb's version contains in-frame clones alone and is incomplete. There are under 95,000 clones in the sample; about 78% occur only once, and roughly 22% lies in the top ten. The CDR3 has 15 amino acids. V shed 0 bases and J 4 bases; nucleotides not matched to a gene: 6. Germline V CDR1 and CDR2: SGHRS, YFSETQ. This specimen consisted of peripheral blood, obtained from a patient treated with radiotherapy plus ipilimumab. The gene calls are TRBV5-1 and TRBJ2-7; 8 bases are shared with TRBD1. This TCR derives from a human donor with non-small cell lung cancer whose response to radiotherapy plus ipilimumab could not be evaluated. Some clones in this sample may be carry-over from other donors' samples. The chain's CDR3 is CASSLGGQGSYEQYF. The CDR3 DNA sequence: TGCGCCAGCAGCTTGGGAGGACAGGGTTCGTACGAGCAGTACTTC.